The sample holds one count of the clone carrying this TCR beta chain. The antigen is undetermined. Germline CDR1 KGHSH, CDR2 LQKENI. The CDR3 runs to 16 residues. V shed 3 bases, J shed 5 bases, and the junction held 11 bases outside the gene matches. PCR involved 60 Vbeta and 13 Jbeta primers. The table came from immunoSEQ multiplex PCR; TCRdb's copy has only in-frame clones and leaves some out. The data contain about 140,000 clones, roughly 76% of them singletons. This record belongs to a study of cytomegalovirus exposure and HLA in healthy donors. Points from the study as a whole: Near-uniform donor sequencing depth was presumed by presence/absence analyses. Certain indistinguishable V segments, among them TRBV6-2 and TRBV6-3, were excluded.

The V gene is TRBV18, the J gene TRBJ2-3; 7 bases are shared with TRBD2. Sequenced material: PBMCs. The origin of this receptor is a woman in her thirties or forties in good health and CMV-seronegative. The CDR3 here is CASSPYSGPAGDTQYF. The CDR3 DNA sequence: TGTGCCAGCTCACCTTATAGCGGGCCGGCTGGAGATACGCAGTATTTT. Full variable domain (outside the CDR3, taken from reference TRBV18 and TRBJ2-3): NAGVMQNPRHLVRRRGQEARLRCSPMKGHSHVYWYRQLPEEGLKFMVYLQKENIIDESGMPKERFSAEFPKEGPSILRIQQVVRGDSAAYFCASSPYSGPAGDTQYFGPGTRLTVL.